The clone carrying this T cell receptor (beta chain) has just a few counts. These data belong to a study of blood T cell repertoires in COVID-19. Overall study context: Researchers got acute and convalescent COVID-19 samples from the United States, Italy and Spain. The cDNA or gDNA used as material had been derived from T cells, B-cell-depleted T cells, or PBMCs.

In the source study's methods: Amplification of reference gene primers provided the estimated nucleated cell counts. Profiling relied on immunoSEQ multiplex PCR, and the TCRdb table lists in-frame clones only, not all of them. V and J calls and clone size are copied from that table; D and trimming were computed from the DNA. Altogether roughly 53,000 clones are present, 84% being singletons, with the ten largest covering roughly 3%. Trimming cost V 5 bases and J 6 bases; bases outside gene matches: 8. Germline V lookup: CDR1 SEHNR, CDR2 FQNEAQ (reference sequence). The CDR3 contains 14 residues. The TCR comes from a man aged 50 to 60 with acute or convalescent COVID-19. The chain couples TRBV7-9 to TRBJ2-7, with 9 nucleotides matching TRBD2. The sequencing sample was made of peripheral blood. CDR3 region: CASSPLLAGAEQYF. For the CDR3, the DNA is TGTGCCAGCAGCCCCCTTTTAGCGGGAGCCGAGCAGTACTTC.